Listed here are 32 T cell receptor beta chains from one sample, sequenced in a study of blood T cell dynamics during melanoma immunotherapy. The protocol was immunoSEQ multiplex PCR, while the TCRdb copy is restricted to in-frame clones and leaves out a portion. The table shows 13,000 to 15,000 clones, with about nine tenths occurring only once. Time point: week 3, after first cycle of checkpoint inhibitor. Source: blood, taken from a patient treated with checkpoint blockade. These receptors were taken from a human donor with melanoma.

This clone was seen more than once but under ten times. The chain employs TRBV2 and TRBJ1-2; tentative D call: TRBD1 (5 bases). Trimming stripped 6 bases from V and 4 bases from J, with 18 bases between. CDR3 length: 15 amino acids. Looked up from germline, CDR1 is SNHLY and CDR2 is FYNNEI. CDR3 protein: CASSTLRGGGYGYTF. DNA of the CDR3: TGTGCCAGCAGCACTTTACGGGGCGGTGGCTATGGCTACACCTTC.

The chain is built from TRBV21-1 and TRBJ2-3; no DNA check was done on the table's D call, TRBD2. TRBV21-1 is labeled a pseudogene. The CDR3 covers 17 residues. Here the CDR3 DNA reads TGTGCCAACGCGACCGGGACTAGCGGGGAGGGGACAGATACGCAGTATTTT. Its translation is CANATGTSGEGTDTQYF.

The chain uses TRBV25-1 and TRBJ2-3, with 9 nucleotides matching TRBD2. This CDR3 comprises 15 residues. From germline, CDR1 is MGHDK and CDR2 SYGVNS. The junction had 2 bases not matched to a gene; V was cut back by 2 bases and J by 2 bases. The DNA of the CDR3 is TGTGCCAGCAGTGAAGTAGCGGGAGCCACAGATACGCAGTATTTT. Amino acids: CASSEVAGATDTQYF.

The chain has TRBV19 and TRBJ1-1; D is perhaps TRBD1 (5 bases). The CDR3 totals 15 residues. Germline V gene data show CDR1 as LNHDA and CDR2 as SQIVND (reference sequence). V lost 2 bases and J lost 4, with 14 bases in between. The CDR3 bases are TGTGCCAGTAGTATAATCGGGGCCGAGGGCACTGAAGCTTTCTTT. Its translation is CASSIIGAEGTEAFF.

CDR3 in DNA: TGCAGCGTCGGGAGGCCGAACAATGAGCAGTTCTTC. Residues: CSVGRPNNEQFF. The chain couples TRBV29-1 to TRBJ2-1, with 7 bases aligning to TRBD2. Germline V CDR1 and CDR2: SQVTM, ANQGSEA. The CDR3 sequence is 12 residues long. V lost 6 bases to trimming and J lost 5 bases; unmatched junction nucleotides: 4.

V gene TRBV28 combines with J gene TRBJ1-5, with TRBD1 matching over 8 bases. Germline loops: CDR1 MDHEN, CDR2 SYDVKM. CDR3 length: 17 amino acids. J lost 2 bases, V lost 2 bases, and 8 bases had no gene match. This chain's CDR3 is CASSLRQGAWGNQPQHF. In nucleotides, the CDR3 is TGTGCCAGCAGTTTAAGGCAGGGGGCGTGGGGCAATCAGCCCCAGCATTTT. The variable domain in full, with the rest retrieved from reference TRBV28 and TRBJ1-5, is DVKVTQSSRYLVKRTGEKVFLECVQDMDHENMFWYRQDPGLGLRLIYFSYDVKMKEKGDIPEGYSVSREKKERFSLILESASTNQTSMYLCASSLRQGAWGNQPQHFGDGTRLSIL.

The rearrangement joins TRBV7-8 to TRBJ1-5; tentative D call: TRBD1 (5 bases). Germline-derived CDR1 and CDR2 are SGHVS and FQNEAQ. CDR3 length: 13 residues. V was shortened by 1 base and J by 10 bases, with 11 bases between the two germline ends. CDR3 protein: CASSLEGRLPQHF. The CDR3 DNA follows: TGTGCCAGCAGCTTAGAGGGGCGATTACCCCAGCATTTT.

The gene calls are TRBV14 and TRBJ2-1; D remains unclear. Per the germline V gene, CDR1 is SGHDN and CDR2 is FVKESK. V was trimmed by 6 bases and J by 0 bases, leaving 15 bases between them. The CDR3 is 16 amino acids. Here the CDR3 DNA reads TGTGCCAGCAGTCCCCAACCGGGTTTCTCCTACAATGAGCAGTTCTTC. This encodes CASSPQPGFSYNEQFF.

The chain couples TRBV28 to TRBJ1-3, with D possibly TRBD1 on 6 matching bases. The germline V gene encodes CDR1 MDHEN and CDR2 SYDVKM. The CDR3 has 15 residues. Trimming took off 6 bases at V and 0 bases at J, with 12 bases between the two ends. The CDR3 DNA is TGTGCCAGCAGGGGGACACCGTCCTCTGGAAACACCATATATTTT. This translates into CASRGTPSSGNTIYF.

This chain joins TRBV30 and TRBJ1-2; possible D gene TRBD1, 6 bases. This CDR3 spans 14 amino acids. Germline loops: CDR1 GTSNPN, CDR2 SVGIG (reference sequence). V dropped 0 bases and J dropped 0 bases, with 8 bases sitting between them. The CDR3 sequence is CAWSVGQTNYGYTF. As DNA, the CDR3 is TGTGCCTGGAGTGTAGGACAGACTAACTATGGCTACACCTTC.

This clone was counted a few times. The chain is built from TRBV19 and TRBJ1-4; TRBD1 might be the D (6 bases). The germline CDR1 and CDR2 sequences are LNHDA and SQIVND (reference sequence). V gave up 5 bases and J gave up 7 bases, with 11 bases separating them. This CDR3 contains 13 residues. As DNA, the CDR3 is TGTGCCAGTAGTCCAAAGGACAGTGAAAAACTGTTTTTT. Translated, it gives CASSPKDSEKLFF.

This rearrangement joins TRBV27 to TRBJ1-1, with a weak D call TRBD1 (5 bases). Germline V gene sequence: CDR1 MNHEY, CDR2 SMNVEV (reference sequence). This CDR3 contains 13 residues. Deletions cut 5 bases from V and 6 bases from J, with 13 bases between. This chain's CDR3 is CASSGADVAEAFF. As DNA, the CDR3 is TGTGCCAGCAGTGGGGCGGATGTCGCTGAAGCTTTCTTT.

V and J are TRBV7-2 and TRBJ1-5; D perhaps matches TRBD1 (5 bases). The V gene's germline CDR1 is SGHTA and CDR2 FQGNSA. V lost 1 base and J 4 bases, leaving 11 bases between the germline ends. The CDR3 sequence is 15 residues long. CDR3 DNA sequence: TGTGCCAGCAGCTTAGGGTTCGGGGGGAATCAGCCCCAGCATTTT. It yields the protein CASSLGFGGNQPQHF.

The chain has TRBV6-1 and TRBJ2-2, with unresolved D. The CDR3 covers 13 residues. Germline V gene data show CDR1 as MNHNS and CDR2 as SASEGT. Trimming left V 6 bases short and J 1 base short, with 6 bases between. The CDR3 DNA sequence: TGTGCCAGCAGAGTGGAGAACACCGGGGAGCTGTTTTTT. As protein: CASRVENTGELFF.

This chain connects TRBV29-1 to TRBJ2-5, with 12 bases that match TRBD2. The germline CDR1 and CDR2 sequences are SQVTM and ANQGSEA. The CDR3 totals 15 residues. V lost 4 bases to trimming and J lost 4 bases; unmatched junction nucleotides: 7. The CDR3 sequence is CSVARTSGVRETQYF. The CDR3 nucleotides are TGCAGCGTTGCTCGGACTAGCGGGGTGAGAGAGACCCAGTACTTC. Supplemented by reference TRBV29-1 and TRBJ2-5, the full variable domain reads SAVISQKPSRDICQRGTSLTIQCQVDSQVTMMFWYRQQPGQSLTLIATANQGSEATYESGFVIDKFPISRPNLTFSTLTVSNMSPEDSSIYLCSVARTSGVRETQYFGPGTRLLVL.

This sequence joins TRBV7-3 and TRBJ2-5, with TRBD1 identical over 9 bases. V shed 4 bases, J shed 5 bases, and the junction held 5 bases outside the gene matches. CDR3 length: 14 amino acids. Germline CDR1 is SGHTA and CDR2 is FQGTGA. CDR3 in amino acids: CASSSQGAWETQYF. CDR3 nucleotides: TGTGCCAGCAGCTCACAGGGGGCTTGGGAGACCCAGTACTTC.

V and J are TRBV12-5 and TRBJ2-3; D possibly corresponds to TRBD2 (5 bases). The germline V gene encodes CDR1 LGHNT and CDR2 FRNRAP. This CDR3 has 16 residues. Deletions cut 6 bases from V and 1 base from J, with 17 bases between. CDR3 sequence reads: CASGNSGGWGTDTQYF. Here the CDR3 DNA reads TGTGCTAGTGGGAACTCCGGAGGTTGGGGCACAGATACGCAGTATTTT.

The J gene is TRBJ1-5, the V gene TRBV11-2; no firm D call. This CDR3 comprises 17 residues. Germline V gene sequence: CDR1 SGHAT, CDR2 FQNNGV. V was shortened by 5 bases and J by 4 bases, with 21 bases between the two germline ends. The CDR3 sequence is CASSPRLLKNRNQPQHF. The CDR3 DNA reads as TGTGCCAGCAGCCCCCGACTCCTTAAAAACAGAAATCAGCCCCAGCATTTT.

This rearrangement joins TRBV14 to TRBJ2-1; D unresolved. CDR1 is SGHDN and CDR2 is FVKESK in the germline V gene. V dropped 1 base and J dropped 10 bases, with 11 bases sitting between them. The CDR3 covers 13 residues. The CDR3 here is CASSQVEQSEQFF. The DNA for the CDR3 is TGTGCCAGCAGCCAAGTTGAACAGAGCGAGCAGTTCTTC.

The chain has TRBV7-9 and TRBJ2-7; D is ambiguous. V was shortened by 1 base and J by 0 bases, with 10 bases between the two germline ends. Per the germline V gene, CDR1 is SEHNR and CDR2 is FQNEAQ (reference sequence). This CDR3 region has 15 residues. CDR3: CASSLESVRSYEQYF. CDR3 nucleotide sequence: TGTGCCAGCAGCTTAGAGTCAGTCCGCTCCTACGAGCAGTACTTC.

The genes are TRBV6-1 and TRBJ1-6, with D possibly being TRBD1 (5 bases). The V end was cut by 6 bases, the J end by 8 bases, with 14 bases between. Germline V gene data show CDR1 as MNHNS and CDR2 as SASEGT. The CDR3 spans 14 residues. CDR3 amino acids: CASSRDVNYSPLHF. CDR3 nucleotides: TGTGCCAGCAGCCGGGACGTAAATTATTCACCCCTCCACTTT.

The chain uses TRBV6-1 and TRBJ2-1; 10 bases map to TRBD2. Looked up from germline, CDR1 is MNHNS and CDR2 is SASEGT. After removal of 6 bases from V and 3 bases from J, the junction contained 2 bases not matched to a gene. The CDR3 is 14 amino acids. CDR3 coding DNA: TGTGCCAGCAGCGGACTAGCGGACTACAATGAGCAGTTCTTC. Translating gives CASSGLADYNEQFF.

This chain connects TRBV7-2 to TRBJ1-2; D not resolved. The CDR3 spans 13 residues. Germline CDR1 reads SGHTA; CDR2 reads FQGNSA. Trimming left V 5 bases short and J 4 bases short, with 11 bases between. CDR3 residues: CASSVGQGYGYTF. The CDR3 DNA reads as TGTGCCAGCAGCGTTGGGCAAGGCTATGGCTACACCTTC. The full variable domain, its missing parts supplied by reference TRBV7-2 and TRBJ1-2, is GAGVSQSPSNKVTEKGKDVELRCDPISGHTALYWYRQSLGQGLEFLIYFQGNSAPDKSGLPSDRFSAERTGGSVSTLTIQRTQQEDSAVYLCASSVGQGYGYTFGSGTRLTVV.

The V call is TRBV18, the J call TRBJ2-3; 13 nucleotides match TRBD2. The CDR3 covers 14 residues. V trimming: 5 bases; J trimming: 8 bases; junction bases outside the gene matches: 4. Germline assignment: CDR1 KGHSH and CDR2 LQKENI. In DNA form, the CDR3 reads TGTGCCAGCTCATCGGGACTAGCGGGAACTACGCAGTATTTT. Its translation is CASSSGLAGTTQYF.

This rearrangement joins TRBV2 to TRBJ2-5; D is ambiguous. The germline V and J ends were trimmed by 6 bases and 4 bases, with 9 bases remaining between them. Germline V lookup: CDR1 SNHLY, CDR2 FYNNEI. The CDR3 extends over 12 amino acids. For the CDR3, the DNA is TGTGCCAGCAGGGGTGTAGGAGAGACCCAGTACTTC. As protein: CASRGVGETQYF.

V gene TRBV6-6 combines with J gene TRBJ1-2; TRBD1 is a possible D gene (5 bases). Looked up from germline, CDR1 is MNHNY and CDR2 is SVGAGI (reference sequence). Trimming took off 7 bases at V and 1 base at J, with 10 bases between the two ends. The CDR3 length is 13 residues. CDR3 nucleotides: TGTGCCAGCATTAGGGACGGTAACTATGGCTACACCTTC. Its protein product is CASIRDGNYGYTF.

V is TRBV30 and J is TRBJ2-3, with a tentative D call TRBD1 (7 bases). Per the germline V gene, CDR1 is GTSNPN and CDR2 is SVGIG (reference sequence). CDR3 length: 14 amino acids. With 2 bases removed from V and 3 bases from J, the gap between germline ends came to 12 bases. The CDR3 DNA reads as TGTGCCTGGAGTTTGGCAGGGGGGACAGATACGCAGTATTTT. Translated: CAWSLAGGTDTQYF.

The rearrangement links TRBV7-2 to TRBJ2-7; the D is unclear. Looked up from germline, CDR1 is SGHTA and CDR2 is FQGNSA. Trimming removed 6 bases from V and 3 bases from J, with 12 bases in between. This CDR3 has 13 amino acids. This CDR3 reads CASREGRFYEQYF. CDR3 sequence (DNA): TGTGCCAGCAGGGAAGGACGCTTCTACGAGCAGTACTTC.

V gene TRBV30 combines with J gene TRBJ2-4; 7 nucleotides match TRBD2. CDR1 and CDR2 (germline): GTSNPN, SVGIG (reference sequence). This CDR3 has 12 residues. V lost 1 base and J lost 11; bases outside the gene matches: 5. The CDR3 nucleotides read TGTGCCTGGAGTGGGGGGGGAGGTCTTCAGTACTTC. Translating it yields CAWSGGGGLQYF. The entire variable domain, with the rest obtained from reference TRBV30 and TRBJ2-4, is as follows: SQTIHQWPATLVQPVGSPLSLECTVEGTSNPNLYWYRQAAGRGLQLLFYSVGIGQISSEVPQNLSASRPQDRQFILSSKKLLLSDSGFYLCAWSGGGGLQYFGAGTRLSVL.

The chain has TRBV2 and TRBJ1-1, with D uncertain. This CDR3 is built from 11 residues. V lost 8 bases and J lost 1, with 5 bases in between. Germline V CDR1 and CDR2: SNHLY, FYNNEI. The CDR3: CASVQNTEAFF. The DNA of the CDR3 is TGTGCCAGCGTCCAGAACACTGAAGCTTTCTTT.

This chain uses TRBV7-2 with TRBJ2-5, with 11 bases lining up with TRBD2. V shed 5 bases, J shed 5 bases, and the junction held 10 bases outside the gene matches. The CDR3 runs 16 residues. Germline V gene sequence: CDR1 SGHTA, CDR2 FQGNSA. Written as DNA, the CDR3 is TGTGCCAGCAGCCCTATAGCGGGGGGGAGCGGGGAGACCCAGTACTTC. Amino acids: CASSPIAGGSGETQYF.

This clone was seen a few times. The chain carries TRBV18 and TRBJ2-7; D gene unclear. Between the trimmed V and J ends, which lost 3 bases and 6 bases, there was a span of 12 bases. The CDR3 covers 13 residues. The germline gives CDR1 KGHSH, CDR2 LQKENI. The CDR3 DNA sequence: TGTGCCAGCTCACCGGACGTTTCGGTCGAGCAGTACTTC. Residues: CASSPDVSVEQYF.